The 8 T cell receptor beta chains below all came from one sample that was sequenced in a study of blood T cell repertoires in COVID-19. Data came from immunoSEQ multiplex PCR; TCRdb stores just in-frame clones and leaves some out. The data contain approximately 230,000 clones, roughly 89% of them singletons. The sample was peripheral blood. The receptors originated from a man younger than 40 who had recovered from COVID-19.

The chain uses TRBV4-1 and TRBJ1-5, with no clear D. V gave up 4 bases and J gave up 1 base, with 11 bases separating them. CDR3 length: 15 amino acids. The germline CDR1 and CDR2 sequences are MGHRA and YSYEKL. The CDR3 nucleotides read TGCGCCAGCAGCCCCCAAACAGAGAGCAATCAGCCCCAGCATTTT. Protein product: CASSPQTESNQPQHF.

The sample holds one count of this clone. This chain links TRBV5-1 with TRBJ1-1, with 7 nucleotides matching TRBD1. The J segment lost 8 bases and the V segment lost 0 bases, leaving 10 bases of the junction unmatched. Germline CDR1 SGHRS, CDR2 YFSETQ. This CDR3 is 15 amino acids long. This CDR3 reads CASSLGDRGPEEAFF. As DNA, the CDR3 is TGCGCCAGCAGCTTGGGGGACAGAGGCCCTGAGGAAGCTTTCTTT.

This CDR3 reads CASSLGPLNSPLHF. The CDR3, as DNA: TGTGCCAGCAGCTTGGGCCCTCTAAATTCACCCCTCCACTTT. The V gene is TRBV13, the J gene TRBJ1-6, with D hard to call. V lost 3 bases to trimming and J lost 7 bases, with 10 bases between them. The CDR3 is made up of 14 amino acids. Germline-derived CDR1 and CDR2 are PRHDT and FYEKMQ (reference sequence).

The chain carries TRBV5-4 and TRBJ1-2, with 7 bases identical to TRBD1. This CDR3 spans 14 amino acids. The germline gives CDR1 SGHNT, CDR2 YYREEE (reference sequence). The V segment lost 1 base and the J segment 3 bases; nucleotides outside the gene matches: 3. The CDR3 here is CASSLWTGDYGYTF. CDR3 DNA sequence: TGTGCCAGCAGCTTGTGGACAGGAGACTATGGCTACACCTTC.

The chain employs TRBV12-5 and TRBJ1-2; possible D gene TRBD1, 5 bases. This CDR3 region has 16 residues. Trimming took 3 bases from V and 2 from J, leaving 16 bases between them. Per germline, CDR1 LGHNT and CDR2 FRNRAP. CDR3 sequence reads: CASGFKVWAGNYGYTF. In DNA form, the CDR3 reads TGTGCTAGTGGTTTCAAGGTGTGGGCAGGGAACTATGGCTACACCTTC.

The rearrangement uses TRBV13 and TRBJ2-7; unclear D gene. This CDR3 spans 14 amino acids. Germline-derived CDR1 and CDR2 are PRHDT and FYEKMQ (reference sequence). The V and J ends lost 5 bases and 6 bases respectively, with 17 bases between them. The CDR3, as DNA: TGTGCCAGCAGCGAACGATTGGGTACGGGCGAGCAGTACTTC. Translated, it gives CASSERLGTGEQYF. Full variable domain (remainder filled in from reference TRBV13 and TRBJ2-7): AAGVIQSPRHLIKEKRETATLKCYPIPRHDTVYWYQQGPGQDPQFLISFYEKMQSDKGSIPDRFSAQQFSDYHSELNMSSLELGDSALYFCASSERLGTGEQYFGPGTRLTVT.

The chain has TRBV29-1 and TRBJ1-1; D ambiguous. The length of the CDR3 is 14 residues. Germline V lookup: CDR1 SQVTM, CDR2 ANQGSEA. The germline V and J ends were trimmed by 3 bases and 1 base, with 12 bases remaining between them. The chain's CDR3 is CSVDRDPGNTEAFF. CDR3 sequence (DNA): TGCAGCGTTGATCGCGATCCGGGGAACACTGAAGCTTTCTTT.

The chain recombines TRBV19 with TRBJ1-6; TRBD1 might be the D (6 bases). Trimming removed 2 bases at V and 9 bases at J, with 11 bases between. From germline, CDR1 is LNHDA and CDR2 SQIVND (reference sequence). This CDR3 comprises 14 residues. The CDR3 here is CASSISLQGSPLHF. The CDR3, as DNA: TGTGCCAGTAGTATATCCCTACAGGGTTCACCCCTCCACTTT.